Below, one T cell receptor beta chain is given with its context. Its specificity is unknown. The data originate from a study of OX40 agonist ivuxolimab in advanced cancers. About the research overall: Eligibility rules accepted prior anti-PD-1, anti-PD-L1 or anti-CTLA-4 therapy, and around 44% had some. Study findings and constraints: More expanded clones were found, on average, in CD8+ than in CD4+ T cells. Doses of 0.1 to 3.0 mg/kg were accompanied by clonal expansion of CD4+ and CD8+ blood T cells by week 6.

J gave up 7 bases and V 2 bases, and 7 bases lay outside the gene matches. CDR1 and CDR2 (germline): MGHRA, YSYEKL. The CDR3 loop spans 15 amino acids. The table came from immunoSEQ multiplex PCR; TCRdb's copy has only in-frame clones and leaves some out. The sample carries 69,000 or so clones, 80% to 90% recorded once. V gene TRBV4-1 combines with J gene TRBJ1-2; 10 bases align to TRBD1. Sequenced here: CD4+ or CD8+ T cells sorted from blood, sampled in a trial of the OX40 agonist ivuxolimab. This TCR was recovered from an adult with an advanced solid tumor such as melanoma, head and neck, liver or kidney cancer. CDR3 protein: CASSQSFDRGLGYTF. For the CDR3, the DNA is TGCGCCAGCAGCCAATCTTTTGACAGGGGGCTTGGCTACACCTTC.